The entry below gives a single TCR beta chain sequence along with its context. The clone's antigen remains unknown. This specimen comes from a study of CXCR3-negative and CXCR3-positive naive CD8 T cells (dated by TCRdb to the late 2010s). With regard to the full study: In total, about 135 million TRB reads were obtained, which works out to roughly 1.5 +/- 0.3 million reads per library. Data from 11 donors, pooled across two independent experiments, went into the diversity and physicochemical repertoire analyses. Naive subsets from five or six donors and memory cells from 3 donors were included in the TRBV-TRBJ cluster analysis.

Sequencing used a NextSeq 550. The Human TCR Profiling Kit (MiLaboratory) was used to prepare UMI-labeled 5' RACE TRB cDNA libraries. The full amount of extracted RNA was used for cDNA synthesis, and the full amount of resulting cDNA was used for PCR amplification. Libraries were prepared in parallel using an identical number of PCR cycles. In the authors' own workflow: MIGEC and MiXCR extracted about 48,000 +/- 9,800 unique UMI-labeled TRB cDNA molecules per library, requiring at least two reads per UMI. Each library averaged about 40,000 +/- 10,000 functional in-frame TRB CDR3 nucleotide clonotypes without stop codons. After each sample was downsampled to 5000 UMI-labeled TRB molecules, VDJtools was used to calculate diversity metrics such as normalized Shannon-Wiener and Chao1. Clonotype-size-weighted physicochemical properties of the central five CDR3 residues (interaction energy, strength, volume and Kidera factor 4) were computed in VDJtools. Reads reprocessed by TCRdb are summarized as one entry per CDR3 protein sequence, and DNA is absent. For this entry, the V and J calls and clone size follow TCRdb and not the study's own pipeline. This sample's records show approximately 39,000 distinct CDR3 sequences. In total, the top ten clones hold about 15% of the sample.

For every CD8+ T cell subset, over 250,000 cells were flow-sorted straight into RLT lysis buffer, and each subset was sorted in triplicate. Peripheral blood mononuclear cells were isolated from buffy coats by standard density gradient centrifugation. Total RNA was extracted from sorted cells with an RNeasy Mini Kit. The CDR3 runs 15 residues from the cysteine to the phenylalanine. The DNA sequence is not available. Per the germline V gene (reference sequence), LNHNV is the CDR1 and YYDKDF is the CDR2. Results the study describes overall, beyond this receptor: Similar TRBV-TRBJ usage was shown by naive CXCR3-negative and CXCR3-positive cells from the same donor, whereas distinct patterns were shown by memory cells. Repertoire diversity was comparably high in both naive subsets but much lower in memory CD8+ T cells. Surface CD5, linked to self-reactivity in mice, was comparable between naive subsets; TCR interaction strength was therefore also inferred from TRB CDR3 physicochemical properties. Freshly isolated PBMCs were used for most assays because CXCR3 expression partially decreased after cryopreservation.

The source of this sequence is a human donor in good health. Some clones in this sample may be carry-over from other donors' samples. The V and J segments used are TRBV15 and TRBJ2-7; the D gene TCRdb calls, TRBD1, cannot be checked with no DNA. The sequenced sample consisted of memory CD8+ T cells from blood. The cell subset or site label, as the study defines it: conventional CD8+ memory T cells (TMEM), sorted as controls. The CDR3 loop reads CATSRDFGQGYEQYF. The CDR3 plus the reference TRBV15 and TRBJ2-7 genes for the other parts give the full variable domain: DAMVIQNPRYQVTQFGKPVTLSCSQTLNHNVMYWYQQKSSQAPKLLFHYYDKDFNNEADTPDNFQSRRPNTSFCFLDIRSPGLGDTAMYLCATSRDFGQGYEQYFGPGTRLTVT.